What follows are 2 T cell receptor beta chains derived from one specimen sequenced in a study of response to subunit inactivated influenza vaccine. TCRdb processed the RT-PCR reads anew with MiXCR; each CDR3 protein has one entry. In the table there are around 750,000 distinct CDR3 sequences, 21% of which are singletons. This specimen was PBMCs from blood, taken about 5 days after vaccination. These receptors originate from a man aged 45-65 years who received an inactivated influenza vaccine.

In this sample, this clonotype turned up a few times. The chain joins TRBV7-8 to TRBJ2-7; the D gene is possibly TRBD2 (6 bases). Trimming removed 5 bases from V and 4 bases from J, with 12 bases in between. Per germline, CDR1 SGHVS and CDR2 FQNEAQ. There are 13 residues in the CDR3. The CDR3 reads CASSSGLYYEQYF. CDR3 DNA sequence: TGTGCCAGCAGCAGCGGGTTGTATTACGAGCAGTACTTC.

The rearrangement uses TRBV20-1 and TRBJ1-1, with D perhaps matching TRBD1 (5 bases). This CDR3 spans 13 amino acids. Trimming shortened V by 2 bases and J by 1 base, and 8 bases separated the two germline ends. In germline, CDR1 is DFQATT, CDR2 SNEGSKA (reference sequence). The CDR3 protein is CSARHGTNTEAFF. As DNA, the CDR3 is TGCAGTGCTAGACACGGGACGAACACTGAAGCTTTCTTT.